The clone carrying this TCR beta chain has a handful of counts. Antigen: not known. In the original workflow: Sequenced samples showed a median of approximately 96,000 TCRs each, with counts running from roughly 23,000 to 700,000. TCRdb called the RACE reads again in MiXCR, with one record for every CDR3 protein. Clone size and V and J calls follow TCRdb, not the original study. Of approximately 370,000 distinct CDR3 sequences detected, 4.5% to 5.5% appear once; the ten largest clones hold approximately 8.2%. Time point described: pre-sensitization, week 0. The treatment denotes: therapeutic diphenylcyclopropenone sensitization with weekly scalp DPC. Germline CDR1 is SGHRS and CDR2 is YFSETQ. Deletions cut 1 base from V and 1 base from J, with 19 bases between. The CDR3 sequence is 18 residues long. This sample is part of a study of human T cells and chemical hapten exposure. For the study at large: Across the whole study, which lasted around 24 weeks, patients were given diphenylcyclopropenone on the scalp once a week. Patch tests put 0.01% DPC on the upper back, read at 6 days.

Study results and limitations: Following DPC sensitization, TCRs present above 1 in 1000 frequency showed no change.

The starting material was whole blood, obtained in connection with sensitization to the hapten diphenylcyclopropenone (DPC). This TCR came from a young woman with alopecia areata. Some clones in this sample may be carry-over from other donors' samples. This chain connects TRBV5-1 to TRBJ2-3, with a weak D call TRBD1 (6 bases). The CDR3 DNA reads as TGCGCCAGCAGCTTGAGGACAGCCGATCACCGAGGCACAGATACGCAGTATTTT. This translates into CASSLRTADHRGTDTQYF.